What follows are 4 T cell receptor beta chains derived from one specimen sequenced in a study of long-term antiretroviral therapy in people with HIV. With survey level as its setting, the immunoSEQ assay was v3.0. Only in-frame clones appear in the TCRdb table, and some are missing; sequencing was by immunoSEQ multiplex PCR. The data contain several thousand clones, around 82% of them singletons. Sequences were derived from unsorted PBMCs, sampled 0.4 years before starting antiretroviral therapy. The receptors stem from a man aged 30 to 39 with HIV.

The chain combines TRBV30 with TRBJ2-7; D is perhaps TRBD1 (7 bases). The CDR3 contains 13 residues. Trimming removed 8 bases from V and 0 bases from J, with 14 bases in between. Per the germline V gene, CDR1 is GTSNPN and CDR2 is SVGIG (reference sequence). The CDR3, as DNA: TGTGCCGGAGGGACAGCGCGCTCCTACGAGCAGTACTTC. Amino acid sequence: CAGGTARSYEQYF.

J is TRBJ2-3 and V is TRBV7-9; D may be TRBD2 (5 bases). Germline CDR1 SEHNR, CDR2 FQNEAQ (reference sequence). The germline V and J ends were trimmed by 2 bases and 0 bases, with 12 bases remaining between them. This CDR3 comprises 16 residues. CDR3 sequence (DNA): TGTGCCAGCAGCTTACGTCTAGCTCCTAGCACAGATACGCAGTATTTT. It specifies CASSLRLAPSTDTQYF.

This clone was observed once. The chain has TRBV5-4 and TRBJ1-3; D is uncertain. V was trimmed by 1 base and J by 2 bases, leaving 7 bases between them. Germline V gene data show CDR1 as SGHNT and CDR2 as YYREEE (reference sequence). The CDR3 is 14 residues long. Written as DNA, the CDR3 is TGTGCCAGCAGCTTGCTCGGGCCTGGAAACACCATATATTTT. Encoded protein: CASSLLGPGNTIYF.

This chain connects TRBV5-4 to TRBJ2-1; unclear D gene. Germline lookup yields CDR1 SGHNT and CDR2 YYREEE (reference sequence). The CDR3 length is 12 residues. V was cut by 4 bases and J by 8 bases, with 10 bases left in between. CDR3 loop: CASSPAVDEQFF. In DNA form, the CDR3 reads TGTGCCAGCAGCCCCGCGGTCGATGAGCAGTTCTTC.